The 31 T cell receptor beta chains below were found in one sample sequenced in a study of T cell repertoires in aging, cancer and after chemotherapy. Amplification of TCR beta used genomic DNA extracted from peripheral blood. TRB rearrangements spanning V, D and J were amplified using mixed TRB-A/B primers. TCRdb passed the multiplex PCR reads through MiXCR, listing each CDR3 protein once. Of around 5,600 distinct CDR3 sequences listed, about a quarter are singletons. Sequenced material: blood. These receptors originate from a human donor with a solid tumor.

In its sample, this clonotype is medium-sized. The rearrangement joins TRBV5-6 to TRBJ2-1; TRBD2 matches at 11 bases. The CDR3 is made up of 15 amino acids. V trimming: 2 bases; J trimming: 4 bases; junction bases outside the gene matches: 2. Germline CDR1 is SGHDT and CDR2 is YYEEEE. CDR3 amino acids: CASSFSGRGYNEQFF. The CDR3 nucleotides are TGTGCCAGCAGCTTTAGCGGGAGGGGGTACAATGAGCAGTTCTTC.

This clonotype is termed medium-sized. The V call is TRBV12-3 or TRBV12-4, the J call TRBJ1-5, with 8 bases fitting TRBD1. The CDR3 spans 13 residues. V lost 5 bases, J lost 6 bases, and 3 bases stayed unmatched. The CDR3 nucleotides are TGTGCCAGCAGTGGACAGGGTGGTCAGCCCCAGCATTTT. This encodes CASSGQGGQPQHF.

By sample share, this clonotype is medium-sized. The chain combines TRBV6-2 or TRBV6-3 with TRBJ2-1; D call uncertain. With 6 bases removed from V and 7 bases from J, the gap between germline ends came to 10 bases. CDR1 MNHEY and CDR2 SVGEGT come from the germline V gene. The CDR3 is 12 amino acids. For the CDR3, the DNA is TGTGCCAGCAGCCCGGGTAGAAATGAGCAGTTCTTC. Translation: CASSPGRNEQFF.

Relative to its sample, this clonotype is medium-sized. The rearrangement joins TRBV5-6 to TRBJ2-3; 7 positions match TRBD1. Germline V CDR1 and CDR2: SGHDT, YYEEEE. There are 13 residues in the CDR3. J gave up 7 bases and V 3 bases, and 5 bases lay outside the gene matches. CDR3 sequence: CASSWDSLNTQYF. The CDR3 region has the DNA TGTGCCAGCAGCTGGGACAGCCTAAATACGCAGTATTTT.

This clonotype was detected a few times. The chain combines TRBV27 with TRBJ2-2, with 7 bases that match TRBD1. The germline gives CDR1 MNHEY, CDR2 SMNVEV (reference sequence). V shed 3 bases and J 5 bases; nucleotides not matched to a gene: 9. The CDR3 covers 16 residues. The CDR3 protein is CASSFLGGRGTGELFF. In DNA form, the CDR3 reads TGTGCCAGCAGTTTTTTAGGGGGCCGAGGGACCGGGGAGCTGTTTTTT.

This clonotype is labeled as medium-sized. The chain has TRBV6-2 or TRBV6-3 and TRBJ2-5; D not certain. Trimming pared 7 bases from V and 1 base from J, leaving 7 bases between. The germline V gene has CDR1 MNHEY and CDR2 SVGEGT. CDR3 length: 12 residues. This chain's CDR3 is CASTYPQETQYF. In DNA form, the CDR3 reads TGTGCCAGCACCTACCCCCAAGAGACCCAGTACTTC.

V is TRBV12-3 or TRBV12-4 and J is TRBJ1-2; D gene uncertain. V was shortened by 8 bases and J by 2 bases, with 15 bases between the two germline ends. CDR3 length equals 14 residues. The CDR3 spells CASVKGSLNYGYTF. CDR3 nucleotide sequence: TGTGCCAGCGTTAAGGGTTCCCTCAACTATGGCTACACCTTC.

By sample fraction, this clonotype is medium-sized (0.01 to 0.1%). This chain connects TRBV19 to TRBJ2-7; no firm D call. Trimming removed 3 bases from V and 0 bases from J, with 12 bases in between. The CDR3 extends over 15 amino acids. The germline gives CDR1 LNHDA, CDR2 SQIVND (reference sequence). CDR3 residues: CASSMALPGSYEQYF. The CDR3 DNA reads TGTGCCAGTAGTATGGCTCTACCGGGCTCCTACGAGCAGTACTTC.

The CDR3 DNA is TGTGCCAGCAGCTCGGGACAGGGGGCGGGAGAGACCCAGTACTTC. As protein: CASSSGQGAGETQYF. The genes are TRBV7-9 and TRBJ2-5; 12 nucleotides agree with TRBD1. Germline V gives CDR1 SEHNR, CDR2 FQNEAQ (reference sequence). Germline trimming cut 4 bases from V and 4 bases from J; bases unmatched to any gene: 4. The CDR3 consists of 15 residues. Full variable domain (missing parts from reference TRBV7-9 and TRBJ2-5): DTGVSQNPRHKITKRGQNVTFRCDPISEHNRLYWYRQTLGQGPEFLTYFQNEAQLEKSRLLSDRFSAERPKGSFSTLEIQRTEQGDSAMYLCASSSGQGAGETQYFGPGTRLLVL.

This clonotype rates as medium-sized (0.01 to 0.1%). The CDR3 protein is CASSLGQGASLYYGYTF. For the CDR3, the DNA is TGTGCCAGCAGCTTAGGCCAGGGGGCCTCGCTTTACTATGGCTACACCTTC. V usage is TRBV7-9 and J usage is TRBJ1-2, with 8 bases matching TRBD1. V shed 1 base and J 3 bases; nucleotides not matched to a gene: 10. Germline V CDR1 and CDR2: SEHNR, FQNEAQ (reference sequence). This CDR3 contains 17 residues. The full variable domain, completed using reference TRBV7-9 and TRBJ1-2, is DTGVSQNPRHKITKRGQNVTFRCDPISEHNRLYWYRQTLGQGPEFLTYFQNEAQLEKSRLLSDRFSAERPKGSFSTLEIQRTEQGDSAMYLCASSLGQGASLYYGYTFGSGTRLTVV.

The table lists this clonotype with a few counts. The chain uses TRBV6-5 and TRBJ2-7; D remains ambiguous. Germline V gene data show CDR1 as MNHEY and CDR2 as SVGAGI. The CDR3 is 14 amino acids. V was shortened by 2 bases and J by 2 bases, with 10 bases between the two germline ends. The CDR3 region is CASSYRVSPYEQYF. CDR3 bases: TGTGCCAGCAGTTACCGGGTCTCACCCTACGAGCAGTACTTC.

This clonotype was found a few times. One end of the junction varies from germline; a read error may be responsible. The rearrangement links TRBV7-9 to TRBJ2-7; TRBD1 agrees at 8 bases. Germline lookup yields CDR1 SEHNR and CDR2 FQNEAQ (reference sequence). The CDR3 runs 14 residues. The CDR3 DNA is TGTGCCAGCAGCCAGGGACAGGACCCCCTACGGAGGCACTTC. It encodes CASSQGQDPLRRHF.

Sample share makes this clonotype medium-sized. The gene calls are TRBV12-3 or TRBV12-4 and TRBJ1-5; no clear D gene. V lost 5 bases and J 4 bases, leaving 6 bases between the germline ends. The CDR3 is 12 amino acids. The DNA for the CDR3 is TGTGCCAGCAGTCGAATAAATCAGCCCCAGCATTTT. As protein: CASSRINQPQHF.

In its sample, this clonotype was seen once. CDR3 residues: CSASMNYEQYF. The CDR3 nucleotides read TGCAGTGCTAGTATGAACTACGAGCAGTACTTC. The chain has TRBV29-1 and TRBJ2-7; D not certain. The CDR3 sequence is 11 residues long. Germline V lookup: CDR1 SQVTM, CDR2 ANQGSEA.

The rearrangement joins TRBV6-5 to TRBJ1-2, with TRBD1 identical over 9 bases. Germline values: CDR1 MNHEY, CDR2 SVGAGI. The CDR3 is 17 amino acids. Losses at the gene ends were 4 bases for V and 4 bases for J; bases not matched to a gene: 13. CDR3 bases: TGTGCCAGCAGTTCCGGGACAGGGCTACGGGGCCGCTATGGCTACACCTTC. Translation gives CASSSGTGLRGRYGYTF.

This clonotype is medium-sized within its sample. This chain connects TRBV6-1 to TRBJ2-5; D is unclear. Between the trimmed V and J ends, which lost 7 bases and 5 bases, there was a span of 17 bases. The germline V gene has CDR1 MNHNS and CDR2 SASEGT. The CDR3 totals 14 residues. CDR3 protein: CASTKGGGFETQYF. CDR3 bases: TGTGCCAGCACCAAGGGTGGCGGTTTCGAGACCCAGTACTTC.

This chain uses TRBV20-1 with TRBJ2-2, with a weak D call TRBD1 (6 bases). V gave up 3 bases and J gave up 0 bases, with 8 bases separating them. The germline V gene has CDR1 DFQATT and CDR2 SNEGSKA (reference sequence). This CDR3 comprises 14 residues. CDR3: CSARDSSNTGELFF. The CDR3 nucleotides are TGCAGTGCTAGGGACAGTTCGAACACCGGGGAGCTGTTTTTT.

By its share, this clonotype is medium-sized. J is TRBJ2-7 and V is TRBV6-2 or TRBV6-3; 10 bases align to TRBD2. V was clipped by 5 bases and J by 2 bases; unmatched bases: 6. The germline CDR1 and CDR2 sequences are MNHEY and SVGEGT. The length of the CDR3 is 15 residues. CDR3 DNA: TGTGCCAGCAGTCCCCCTCTAGCGGGAGCCTACGAGCAGTACTTC. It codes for CASSPPLAGAYEQYF.

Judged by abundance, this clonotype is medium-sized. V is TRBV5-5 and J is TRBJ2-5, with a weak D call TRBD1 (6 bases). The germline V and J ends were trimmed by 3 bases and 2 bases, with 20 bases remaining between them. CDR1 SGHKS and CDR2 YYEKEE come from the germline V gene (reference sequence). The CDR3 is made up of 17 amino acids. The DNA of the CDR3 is TGTGCCAGCAGCTCCGTATTGGGGACAACAGAGCAAGAGACCCAGTACTTC. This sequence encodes CASSSVLGTTEQETQYF.

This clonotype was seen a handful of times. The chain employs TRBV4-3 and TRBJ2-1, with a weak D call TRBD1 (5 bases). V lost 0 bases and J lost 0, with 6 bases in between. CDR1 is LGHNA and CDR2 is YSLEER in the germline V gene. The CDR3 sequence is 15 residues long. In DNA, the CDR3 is TGCGCCAGCAGCCAAGATCAGGGCTCCTACAATGAGCAGTTCTTC. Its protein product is CASSQDQGSYNEQFF.

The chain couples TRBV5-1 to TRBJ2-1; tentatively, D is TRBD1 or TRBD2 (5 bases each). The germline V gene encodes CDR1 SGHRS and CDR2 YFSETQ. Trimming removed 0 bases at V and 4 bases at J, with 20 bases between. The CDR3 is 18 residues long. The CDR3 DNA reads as TGCGCCAGCAGCTTGGGTGTTACTCCGGGACGGGCATACAATGAGCAGTTCTTC. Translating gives CASSLGVTPGRAYNEQFF.

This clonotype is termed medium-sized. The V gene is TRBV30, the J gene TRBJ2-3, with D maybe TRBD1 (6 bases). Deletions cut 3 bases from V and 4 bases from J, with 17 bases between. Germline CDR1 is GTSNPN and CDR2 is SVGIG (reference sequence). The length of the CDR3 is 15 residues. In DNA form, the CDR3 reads TGTGCCTGGAGCGCCCTGCATCCAGGGGCAGATACGCAGTATTTT. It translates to CAWSALHPGADTQYF. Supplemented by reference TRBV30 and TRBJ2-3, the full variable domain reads SQTIHQWPATLVQPVGSPLSLECTVEGTSNPNLYWYRQAAGRGLQLLFYSVGIGQISSEVPQNLSASRPQDRQFILSSKKLLLSDSGFYLCAWSALHPGADTQYFGPGTRLTVL.

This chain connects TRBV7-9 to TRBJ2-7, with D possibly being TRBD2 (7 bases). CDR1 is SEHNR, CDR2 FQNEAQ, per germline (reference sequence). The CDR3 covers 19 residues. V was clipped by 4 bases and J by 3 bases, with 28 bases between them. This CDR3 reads CASSSPIRGREFIFYEQYF. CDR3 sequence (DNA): TGTGCCAGCAGCTCACCGATCCGGGGGCGGGAGTTCATCTTCTACGAGCAGTACTTC.

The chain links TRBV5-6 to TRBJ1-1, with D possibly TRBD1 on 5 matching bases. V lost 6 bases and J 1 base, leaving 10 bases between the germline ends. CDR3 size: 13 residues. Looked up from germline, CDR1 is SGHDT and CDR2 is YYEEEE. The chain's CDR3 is CASTVGQNTEAFF. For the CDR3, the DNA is TGTGCCAGCACAGTTGGACAGAACACTGAAGCTTTCTTT. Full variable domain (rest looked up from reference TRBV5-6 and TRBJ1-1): DAGVTQSPTHLIKTRGQQVTLRCSPKSGHDTVSWYQQALGQGPQFIFQYYEEEERQRGNFPDRFSGHQFPNYSSELNVNALLLGDSALYLCASTVGQNTEAFFGQGTRLTVV.

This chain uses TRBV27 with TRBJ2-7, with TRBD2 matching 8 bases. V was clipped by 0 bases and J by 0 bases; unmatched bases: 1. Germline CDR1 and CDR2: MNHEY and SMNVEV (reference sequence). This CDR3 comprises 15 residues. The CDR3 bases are TGTGCCAGCAGTTTATCTAGCGGGATCTCCTACGAGCAGTACTTC. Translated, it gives CASSLSSGISYEQYF.

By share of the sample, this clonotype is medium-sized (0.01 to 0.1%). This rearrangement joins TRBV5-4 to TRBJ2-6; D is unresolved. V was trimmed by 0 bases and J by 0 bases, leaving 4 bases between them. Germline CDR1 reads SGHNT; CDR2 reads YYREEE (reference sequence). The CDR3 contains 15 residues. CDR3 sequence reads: CASSLALSGANVLTF. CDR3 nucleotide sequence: TGTGCCAGCAGCTTGGCCCTCTCTGGGGCCAACGTCCTGACTTTC.

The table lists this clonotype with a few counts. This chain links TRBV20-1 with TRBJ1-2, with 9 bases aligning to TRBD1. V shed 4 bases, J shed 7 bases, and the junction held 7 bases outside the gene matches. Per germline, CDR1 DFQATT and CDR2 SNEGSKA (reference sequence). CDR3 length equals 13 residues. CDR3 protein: CSANGQGTFGYTF. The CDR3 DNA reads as TGCAGTGCTAACGGACAGGGGACGTTTGGCTACACCTTC.

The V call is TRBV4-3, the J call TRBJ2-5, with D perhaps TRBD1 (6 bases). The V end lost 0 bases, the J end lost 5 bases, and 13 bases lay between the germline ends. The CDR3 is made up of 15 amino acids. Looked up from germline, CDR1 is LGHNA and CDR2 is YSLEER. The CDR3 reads CASSQDDRKWETQYF. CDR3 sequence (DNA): TGCGCCAGCAGCCAAGATGACAGGAAGTGGGAGACCCAGTACTTC.

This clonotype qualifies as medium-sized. This chain's CDR3 is CASSPGSLWVPQHF. The CDR3 DNA follows: TGTGCCAGCAGCCCCGGGAGCCTGTGGGTGCCCCAGCATTTT. The J gene is TRBJ1-5, the V gene TRBV6-2 or TRBV6-3, with D uncertain. The CDR3 has 14 amino acids. Germline V gene data show CDR1 as MNHEY and CDR2 as SVGEGT. V lost 6 bases to trimming and J lost 9 bases, with 18 bases between them.

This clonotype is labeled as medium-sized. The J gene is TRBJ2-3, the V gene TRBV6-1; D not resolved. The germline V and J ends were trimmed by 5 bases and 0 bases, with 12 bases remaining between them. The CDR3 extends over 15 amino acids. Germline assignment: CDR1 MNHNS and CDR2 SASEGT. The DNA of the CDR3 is TGTGCCAGCAGTACCGGACCTACTAGCACAGATACGCAGTATTTT. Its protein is CASSTGPTSTDTQYF.

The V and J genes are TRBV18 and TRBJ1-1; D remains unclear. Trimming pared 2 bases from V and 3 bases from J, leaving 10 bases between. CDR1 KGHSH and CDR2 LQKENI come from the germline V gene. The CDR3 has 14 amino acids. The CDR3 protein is CASSPSGSDTEAFF. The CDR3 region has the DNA TGTGCCAGCTCACCATCGGGGTCAGACACTGAAGCTTTCTTT.